Below, one T cell receptor beta chain is given with its context. This CDR3 region has 19 residues. J lost 4 bases, V lost 4 bases, and 15 bases had no gene match. The germline V gene has CDR1 LNHDA and CDR2 SQIVND (reference sequence). This sample was taken from a study of PD-L1 blockade in urothelial cancer. Clones were read by immunoSEQ multiplex PCR, and TCRdb kept only the in-frame ones, dropping some. The sample carries around 130,000 clones, 65% to 85% recorded once. As to time point: pretreatment peripheral blood. The V call is TRBV19, the J call TRBJ2-1; the match to TRBD2 covers 11 bases. This clonotype was obtained from a man in his forties or fifties with urothelial cancer. The sample consisted of PBMCs, taken around atezolizumab (anti-PD-L1) treatment. For the CDR3, the DNA is TGTGCCAGTAGTACCGTCCCGGGACAGGGACTAGCGGTTTACAATGAGCAGTTCTTC. This gives the protein CASSTVPGQGLAVYNEQFF. Filled out from reference TRBV19 and TRBJ2-1, the complete variable domain reads DGGITQSPKYLFRKEGQNVTLSCEQNLNHDAMYWYRQDPGQGLRLIYYSQIVNDFQKGDIAEGYSVSREKKESFPLTVTSAQKNPTAFYLCASSTVPGQGLAVYNEQFFGPGTRLTVL.